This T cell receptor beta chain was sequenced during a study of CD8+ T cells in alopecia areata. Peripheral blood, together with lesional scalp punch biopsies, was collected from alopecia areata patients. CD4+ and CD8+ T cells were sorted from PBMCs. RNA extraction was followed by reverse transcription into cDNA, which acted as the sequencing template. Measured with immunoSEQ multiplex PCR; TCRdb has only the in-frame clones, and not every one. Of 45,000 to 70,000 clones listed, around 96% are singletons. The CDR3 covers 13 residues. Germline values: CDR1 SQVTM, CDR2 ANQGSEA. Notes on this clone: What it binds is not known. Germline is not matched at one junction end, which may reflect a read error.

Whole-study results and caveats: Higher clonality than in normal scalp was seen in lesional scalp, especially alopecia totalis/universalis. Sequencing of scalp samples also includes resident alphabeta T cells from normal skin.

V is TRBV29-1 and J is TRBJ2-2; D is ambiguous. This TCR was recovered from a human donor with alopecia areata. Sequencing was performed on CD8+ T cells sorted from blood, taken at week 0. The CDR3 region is CSAEMVGTGELFF. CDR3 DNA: TGCAGCGCTGAAATGGTGGGCACCGGGGAGCTGTTTTTT.